The present T cell receptor beta chain was sequenced within a study of neoadjuvant anti-PD-1 for oral cavity cancer. CDR1 is MGHDK and CDR2 is SYGVNS in the germline V gene. This CDR3 region has 14 residues. The ends were cut back, 3 bases at V and 2 bases at J, with 10 bases in the middle. The time point denotes: after neoadjuvant nivolumab, at surgical resection. These newly diagnosed stage II-IVA oral cavity squamous cell carcinoma patients had no prior systemic or radiation treatment. Analysis of PBMCs was direct, with no culture step. General study points: Higher pretreatment Treg/Th17 ratios tracked higher pretreatment blood clonality.

Most PBMC samples had roughly 0.5 ug input DNA in six replicates. TCRdb keeps only in-frame clones here, not all; method: immunoSEQ multiplex PCR. The repertoire holds some 29,000 clones, just under 80% seen once, with about 3.4% in the top ten. Regarding this clone: The antigen is undetermined.

This clonotype originated in a person aged 35-79 years with oral cavity squamous cell carcinoma. The chain recombines TRBV25-1 with TRBJ2-5; the D is unclear. The material sequenced was PBMCs, taken after nivolumab (anti-PD-1) treatment. CDR3 sequence: CASSDSVFQETQYF. CDR3 DNA sequence: TGTGCCAGCAGTGATTCAGTTTTTCAAGAGACCCAGTACTTC.